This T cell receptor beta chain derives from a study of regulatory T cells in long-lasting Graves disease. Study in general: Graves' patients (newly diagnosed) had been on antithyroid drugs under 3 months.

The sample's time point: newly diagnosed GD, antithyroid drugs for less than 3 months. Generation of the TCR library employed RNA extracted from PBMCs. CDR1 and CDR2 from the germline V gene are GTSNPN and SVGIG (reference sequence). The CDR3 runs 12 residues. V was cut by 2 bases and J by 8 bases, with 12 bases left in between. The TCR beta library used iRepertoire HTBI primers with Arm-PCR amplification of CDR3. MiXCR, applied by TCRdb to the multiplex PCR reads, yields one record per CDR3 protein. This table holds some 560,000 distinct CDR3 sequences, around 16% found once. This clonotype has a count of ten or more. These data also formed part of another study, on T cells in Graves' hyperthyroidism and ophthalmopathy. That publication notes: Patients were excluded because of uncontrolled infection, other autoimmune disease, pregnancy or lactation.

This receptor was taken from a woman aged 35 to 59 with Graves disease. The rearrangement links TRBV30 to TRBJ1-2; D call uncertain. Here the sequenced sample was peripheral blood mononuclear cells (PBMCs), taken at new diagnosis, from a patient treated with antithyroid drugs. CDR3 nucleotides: TGTGCCTGGAGTACGGGCAGTTTCGGCTACACCTTC. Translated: CAWSTGSFGYTF.